The sample holds a few counts of the clone carrying this T cell receptor (beta chain). The antigen remains unidentified. This sample is drawn from a study of T cell repertoires in cytomegalovirus infection. Study-wide background: Peptides in the study included HLA-C-restricted and HLA-B-restricted CMV epitopes. Study observations and caveats: Clonotypes of TCR beta that were HLA-C-restricted and CMV-specific dominated the ex vivo response. Cumulative frequency (of public TCR beta family members) identified carriers of CMV plus the relevant HLA.

Each CDR3 protein gets one entry after TCRdb re-called the reads with MiXCR. This table holds around 100,000 distinct CDR3 sequences, under 35% found once. Germline lookup yields CDR1 MRHNA and CDR2 SNTAGT. V lost 5 bases to trimming and J lost 5 bases; unmatched junction nucleotides: 3. This CDR3 has 13 residues. The J gene is TRBJ2-3, the V gene TRBV6-4; 8 nucleotides line up with TRBD2. The material sequenced was CD8+ T cells from cultured PBMCs, taken from culture after CMV antigen stimulation. The TCR comes from a human donor in good health (CMV status not recorded). Some clones in this sample may be carry-over from other donors' samples. The CDR3 loop is CASSSLAGDTQYF. In nucleotides, the CDR3 is TGTGCCAGCAGTTCCCTAGCGGGAGATACGCAGTATTTT.